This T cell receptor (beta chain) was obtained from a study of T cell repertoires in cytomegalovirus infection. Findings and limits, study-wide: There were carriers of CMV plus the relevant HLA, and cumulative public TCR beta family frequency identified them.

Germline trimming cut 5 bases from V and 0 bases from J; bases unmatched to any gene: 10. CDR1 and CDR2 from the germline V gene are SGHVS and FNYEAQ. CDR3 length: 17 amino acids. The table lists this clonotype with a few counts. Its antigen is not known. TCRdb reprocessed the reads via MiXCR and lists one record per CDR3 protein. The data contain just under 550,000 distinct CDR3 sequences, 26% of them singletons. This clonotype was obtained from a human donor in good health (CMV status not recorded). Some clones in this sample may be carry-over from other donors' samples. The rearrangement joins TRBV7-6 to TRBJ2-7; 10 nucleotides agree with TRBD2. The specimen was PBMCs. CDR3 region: CASSRGTSAFNSYEQYF. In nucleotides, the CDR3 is TGTGCCAGCAGCCGGGGGACTAGCGCCTTTAACTCCTACGAGCAGTACTTC.